The TCR delta chain described here comes from a study of gamma-delta chains in newborns, infants, children. Overall study context: Innate gammadelta T cells reportedly expand polyclonally right after birth, driven by microbial exposure, per the title.

TCRdb processed the reads again with the CATT caller. Of about 8,000 delta-chain clones listed, around 1.6% are singletons. Concerning this clone: A much larger clone differs from this one at a single base, so this may be a read error.

This clonotype originated in a child who was a newborn, infant or young child, either healthy, febrile or measles-vaccinated (not recorded which). The sequencing input was blood.

CDR3 protein: CALGRGSYWGGGDPYTDKLIF. CDR3 coding DNA: TGTGCTCTTGGGAGGGGTTCCTACTGGGGAGGGGGGGACCCTTACACCGATAAACTCATCTTT. The chain employs TRDV1 and TRDJ1; D is possibly TRDD2 or TRDD3 (7 bases each). The CDR3 totals 21 residues. V gave up 5 bases and J gave up 0 bases, with 31 bases separating them. Germline V lookup: CDR1 TSWWSYY, CDR2 QGS.